This is a list of T cell receptor beta chains from one sample in a study of CD8+CD57+ T cells in acquired aplastic anemia. Using its own MiXCR run on the reads, TCRdb lists one record per CDR3 protein. This table has 150,000 to 200,000 distinct CDR3 sequences, roughly half appearing once. The sample taken for sequencing was sorted CD4+, CD8+, or CD8+CD57+ T cells (not recorded which) from PBMCs. Receptors originate from a human donor with aplastic anemia. Both conserved end residues are part of each CDR3. Each record gives: CDR3 length, V gene, CDR3 protein.

17 | TRBV9 | CASSVVGEGPINQPQHF
13 | TRBV18 | CASSPSEGNEQFF
15 | TRBV10-3 | CAISDQQGANSPLHF
14 | TRBV15 | CATSSHTLGIEQYF
11 | TRBV10-1 | CASRPGDELFF
15 | TRBV5-1 | CASGPLRPSGDEQFF
15 | TRBV15 | CATSGTSGMRNEQFF
17 | TRBV15 | CATSRDSLQGYAGELFF
16 | TRBV6-1 | CASSPIKLAGLNEQFF
14 | TRBV24-1 | CASSASMGSVRAFF
12 | TRBV4-1 | CASSPREGTQYF
17 | TRBV6-1 | CASSEAGGLAGPRTQYF
15 | TRBV10-2 | CASSESTGFTYEQYF
14 | TRBV19 | CASSEGGGNTEAFF
12 | TRBV6-2/TRBV6-3 | CASSYANTEAFF
12 | TRBV20-1 | CSAFINSYEQYF
14 | TRBV29-1 | CSVGSGHYDSEQFF
16 | TRBV5-1 | CASSFGLAVSYNEQFF
10 | TRBV20-1 | CSASPGPAGF
11 | TRBV20-1 | CSVKWGGGQYF
14 | TRBV5-5 | CASSAQGNSYEQYF
15 | TRBV12-3/TRBV12-4 | CASSPLAGGGTEAFF
17 | TRBV20-1 | CSARGLGQGFVDEKLFF
14 | TRBV2 | CASRLGLNYNEQFF
16 | TRBV3-1 | CASSQGVGGRTTEAFF
12 | TRBV12-3/TRBV12-4 | CASSGQANEQFF
15 | TRBV4-3 | CASSQDKGVGEKLFF
13 | TRBV11-3 | CASSSRRTDTQYF
12 | TRBV7-2 | CASSRDTEKLFF
16 | TRBV28 | CASSSRGEGRTDTQYF
11 | TRBV3-1 | CASSGVGEQYF
16 | TRBV6-2/TRBV6-3 | CASSSFPDWINNEQFF
17 | TRBV5-1 | CASSSNGNKQGAGGYTF
13 | TRBV6-1 | CASSKTRQAELFF
14 | TRBV15 | CATKTGTGAYEQYF
14 | TRBV7-2 | CASSLNGMNTEAFF
18 | TRBV27 | CASTLSRTDPGSRSEQYF
15 | TRBV24-1 | CATRDPRAEDYEQYF
14 | TRBV10-3 | CAIGRTGDNSPLHF
16 | TRBV20-1 | CSASRHPGVNTGGLFF
14 | TRBV7-2 | CASSTDRGYTEAFF
15 | TRBV19 | CASSAPGTPSYEQYF
15 | TRBV5-6 | CASSLAGGNNQPQHF
15 | TRBV6-5 | CASSYSGPSGNTIYF
15 | TRBV10-3 | CAISESIGAGQPQHF
15 | TRBV20-1 | CSAEDTDRGTGELFF
16 | TRBV3-1 | CASSQETPGLNTEAFF
12 | TRBV25-1 | CASKTTTDTQYF
12 | TRBV2 | CASSERGLEQYF
15 | TRBV9 | CASSVAGGAKNIQYF
14 | TRBV3-1 | CASSRSGMRDTQYF
15 | TRBV10-3 | CAISETGGRSNEAFF
14 | TRBV9 | CASSATGANEKLFF